This T cell receptor (beta chain) was recorded in a study of blood T cell repertoires in COVID-19. The Seattle patients joined while their infection was active and were tracked longitudinally afterward. The method was immunoSEQ multiplex PCR; TCRdb's version includes in-frame clones alone and lacks a portion of them. The sample holds 220,000 or so clones, approximately 78% seen once. The CDR3 spans 14 residues. Trimming took off 2 bases at V and 2 bases at J, with 9 bases between the two ends. Germline V gene data show CDR1 as SEHNR and CDR2 as FQNEAQ (reference sequence). This chain uses TRBV7-9 with TRBJ1-1; the D is unclear. Specimen: peripheral blood. The TCR originated in a woman older than 75 with COVID-19, enrolled during active disease. CDR3 DNA: TGTGCCAGCAGCTTAAGTAGCATTAACACTGAAGCTTTCTTT. The encoded protein is CASSLSSINTEAFF.